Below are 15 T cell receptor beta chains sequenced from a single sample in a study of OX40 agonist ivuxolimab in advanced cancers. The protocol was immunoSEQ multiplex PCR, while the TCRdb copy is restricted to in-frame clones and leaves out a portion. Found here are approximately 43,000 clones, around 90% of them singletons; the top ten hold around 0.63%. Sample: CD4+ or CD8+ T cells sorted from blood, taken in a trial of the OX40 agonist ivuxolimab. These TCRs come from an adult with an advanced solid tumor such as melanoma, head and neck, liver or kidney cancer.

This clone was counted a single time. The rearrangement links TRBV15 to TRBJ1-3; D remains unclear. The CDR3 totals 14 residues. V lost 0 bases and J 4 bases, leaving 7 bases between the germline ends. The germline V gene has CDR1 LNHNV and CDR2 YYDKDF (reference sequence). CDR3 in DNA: TGTGCCACCAGCAGAGATTTTGGCGGAAACACCATATATTTT. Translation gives CATSRDFGGNTIYF. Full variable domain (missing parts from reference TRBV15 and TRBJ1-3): DAMVIQNPRYQVTQFGKPVTLSCSQTLNHNVMYWYQQKSSQAPKLLFHYYDKDFNNEADTPDNFQSRRPNTSFCFLDIRSPGLGDTAMYLCATSRDFGGNTIYFGEGSWLTVV.

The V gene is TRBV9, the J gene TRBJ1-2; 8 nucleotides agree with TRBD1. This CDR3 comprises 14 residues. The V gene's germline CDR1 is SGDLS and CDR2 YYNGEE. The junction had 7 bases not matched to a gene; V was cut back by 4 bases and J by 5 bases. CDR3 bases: TGTGCCAGCAGCATTGGACAGGGCTCTTATGGCTACACCTTC. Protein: CASSIGQGSYGYTF.

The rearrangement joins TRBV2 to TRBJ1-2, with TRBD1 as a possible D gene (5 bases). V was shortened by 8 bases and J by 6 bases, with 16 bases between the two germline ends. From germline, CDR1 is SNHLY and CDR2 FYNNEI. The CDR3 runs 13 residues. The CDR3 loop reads CASLTARDDGYTF. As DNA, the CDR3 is TGTGCCAGCCTGACGGCCAGGGACGATGGCTACACCTTC.

The CDR3: CASSGTENEKLFF. Here the CDR3 DNA reads TGTGCCAGCAGCGGGACTGAAAATGAAAAACTGTTTTTT. This rearrangement joins TRBV2 to TRBJ1-4; a possible D gene is TRBD1 (5 bases). This CDR3 has 13 amino acids. Germline values: CDR1 SNHLY, CDR2 FYNNEI. Trimming cost V 6 bases and J 5 bases, with 10 bases left between them.

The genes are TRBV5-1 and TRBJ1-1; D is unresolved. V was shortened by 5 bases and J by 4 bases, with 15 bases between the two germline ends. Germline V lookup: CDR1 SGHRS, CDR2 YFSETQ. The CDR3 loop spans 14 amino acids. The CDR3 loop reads CASREALRFTEAFF. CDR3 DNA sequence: TGCGCCAGCAGGGAGGCGTTGAGGTTCACTGAAGCTTTCTTT.

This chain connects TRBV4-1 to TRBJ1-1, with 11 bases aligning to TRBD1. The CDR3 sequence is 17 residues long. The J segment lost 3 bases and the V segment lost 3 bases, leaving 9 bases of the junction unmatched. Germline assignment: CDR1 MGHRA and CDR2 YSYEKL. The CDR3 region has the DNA TGCGCCAGCAGCCAGTCCCTAGGACAGGGGGCGGACACTGAAGCTTTCTTT. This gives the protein CASSQSLGQGADTEAFF.

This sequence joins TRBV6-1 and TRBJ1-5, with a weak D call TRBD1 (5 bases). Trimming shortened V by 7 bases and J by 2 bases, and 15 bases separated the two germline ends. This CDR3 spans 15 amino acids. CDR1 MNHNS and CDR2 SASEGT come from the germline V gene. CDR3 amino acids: CASIPFGGGNQPQHF. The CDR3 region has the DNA TGTGCCAGCATTCCCTTTGGGGGGGGCAATCAGCCCCAGCATTTT.

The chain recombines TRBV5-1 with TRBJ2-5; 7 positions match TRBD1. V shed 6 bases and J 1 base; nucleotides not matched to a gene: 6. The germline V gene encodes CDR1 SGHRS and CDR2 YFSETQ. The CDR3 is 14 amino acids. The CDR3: CASNPGQTQETQYF. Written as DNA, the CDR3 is TGCGCCAGCAACCCGGGACAGACCCAAGAGACCCAGTACTTC.

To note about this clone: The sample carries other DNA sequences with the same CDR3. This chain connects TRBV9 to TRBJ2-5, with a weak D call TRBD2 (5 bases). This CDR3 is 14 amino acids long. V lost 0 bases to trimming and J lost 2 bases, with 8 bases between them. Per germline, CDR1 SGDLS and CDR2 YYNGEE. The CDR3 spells CASSVGGVQETQYF. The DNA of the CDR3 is TGTGCCAGCAGCGTAGGGGGAGTACAAGAGACCCAGTACTTC.

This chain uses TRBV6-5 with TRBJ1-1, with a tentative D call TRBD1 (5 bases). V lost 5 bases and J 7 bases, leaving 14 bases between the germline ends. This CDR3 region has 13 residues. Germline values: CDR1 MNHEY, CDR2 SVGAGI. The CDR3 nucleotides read TGTGCCAGCAGTCGCAGGGAGCTTAATGAAGCTTTCTTT. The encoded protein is CASSRRELNEAFF.

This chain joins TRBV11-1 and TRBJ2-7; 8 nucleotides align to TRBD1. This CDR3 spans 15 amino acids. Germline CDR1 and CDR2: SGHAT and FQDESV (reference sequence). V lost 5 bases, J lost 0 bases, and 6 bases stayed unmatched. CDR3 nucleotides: TGTGCCAGCAGCCTCGCGGACAGGGCCTCCTACGAGCAGTACTTC. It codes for CASSLADRASYEQYF.

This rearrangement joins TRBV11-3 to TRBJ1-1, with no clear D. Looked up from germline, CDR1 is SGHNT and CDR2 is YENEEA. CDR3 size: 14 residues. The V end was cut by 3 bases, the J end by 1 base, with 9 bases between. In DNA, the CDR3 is TGTGCCAGCAGCTTGGAGCTGAGGAACACTGAAGCTTTCTTT. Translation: CASSLELRNTEAFF.

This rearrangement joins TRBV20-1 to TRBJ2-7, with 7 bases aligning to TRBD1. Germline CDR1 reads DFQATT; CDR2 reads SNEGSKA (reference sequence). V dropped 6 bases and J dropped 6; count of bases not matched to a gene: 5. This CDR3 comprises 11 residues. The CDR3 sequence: CSAPRQGEQYF. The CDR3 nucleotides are TGCAGTGCACCAAGACAGGGCGAGCAGTACTTC.

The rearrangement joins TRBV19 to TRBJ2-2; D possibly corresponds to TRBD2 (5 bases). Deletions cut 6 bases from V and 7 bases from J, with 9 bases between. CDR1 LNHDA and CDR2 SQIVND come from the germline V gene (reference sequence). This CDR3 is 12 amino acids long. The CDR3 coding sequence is TGTGCCAGTAGCGGAGGCCTCGGGGAGCTGTTTTTT. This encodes CASSGGLGELFF.

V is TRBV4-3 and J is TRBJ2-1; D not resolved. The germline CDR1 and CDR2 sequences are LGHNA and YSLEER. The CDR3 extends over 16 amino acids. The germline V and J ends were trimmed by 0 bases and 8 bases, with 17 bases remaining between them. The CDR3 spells CASSQEWTLQYHEQFF. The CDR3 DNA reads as TGCGCCAGCAGCCAAGAGTGGACCCTTCAGTATCATGAGCAGTTCTTC.